The 16 T cell receptor beta chains reported below all come from one sample, sequenced in a study of shared clonotypes between healthy human individuals. Generated by immunoSEQ multiplex PCR, the TCRdb table keeps only in-frame clones and is missing some. The sample shows some 2.1 million clones, about 95% of them seen only once. Naive CD8 cells lacked CD45RO and underwent positive selection for CCR7, leaving out terminally differentiated effector memory CD45RA+ cells. Input material: naive CD8+ T cells sorted from blood. Source of these receptors: a man younger than 30 in good health.

As for this clone: One end of the junction varies from germline; a read error may be responsible. The chain uses TRBV6-5 and TRBJ1-2, with 8 bases that match TRBD1. Looked up from germline, CDR1 is MNHEY and CDR2 is SVGAGI. This CDR3 comprises 16 residues. The CDR3 nucleotides read TGTGCCAGCAGTTCCTCAGTCGGACAGGGAAACTATGACTACACCTTC. It specifies CASSSSVGQGNYDYTF.

This rearrangement joins TRBV7-9 to TRBJ1-6; TRBD1 matches 7 bases. Germline V gene lookup returns CDR1 SEHNR and CDR2 FQNEAQ (reference sequence). The CDR3 is 15 amino acids. V lost 5 bases, J lost 8 bases, and 9 bases stayed unmatched. CDR3 in DNA: TGTGCCAGCAGCGCGCCCAACAGGGGTGATTCACCCCTCCACTTT. This gives the protein CASSAPNRGDSPLHF.

The chain has TRBV11-3 and TRBJ1-6, with D maybe TRBD1 (5 bases). Trimming removed 6 bases at V and 6 bases at J, with 21 bases between. Germline-derived CDR1 and CDR2 are SGHNT and YENEEA. This CDR3 comprises 17 residues. Here the CDR3 reads CASRVALGARGNSPLHF. CDR3 nucleotide sequence: TGTGCCAGCAGAGTAGCCCTTGGGGCGCGGGGTAATTCACCCCTCCACTTT. Supplemented by reference TRBV11-3 and TRBJ1-6, the full variable domain reads EAGVVQSPRYKIIEKKQPVAFWCNPISGHNTLYWYLQNLGQGPELLIRYENEEAVDDSQLPKDRFSAERLKGVDSTLKIQPAELGDSAVYLCASRVALGARGNSPLHFGNGTRLTVT.

The chain uses TRBV5-1 and TRBJ2-2; no definite D call. Germline V CDR1 and CDR2: SGHRS, YFSETQ. The CDR3 spans 14 residues. Deletions cut 0 bases from V and 6 bases from J, with 9 bases between. CDR3 protein: CASSLEGISGELFF. DNA of the CDR3: TGCGCCAGCAGCTTGGAGGGTATCTCCGGGGAGCTGTTTTTT.

The genes are TRBV4-3 and TRBJ2-1; 7 nucleotides line up with TRBD2. Trimming at V came to 0 bases and at J to 6 bases, leaving 5 bases not matched to a gene. Germline V gives CDR1 LGHNA, CDR2 YSLEER. The CDR3 spans 15 residues. CDR3 loop: CASSQDRLAVNEQFF. In DNA, the CDR3 is TGCGCCAGCAGCCAAGATCGGCTAGCGGTCAATGAGCAGTTCTTC.

The chain links TRBV7-9 to TRBJ2-5, with D perhaps being TRBD1 or TRBD2 (6 bases each). Trimming left V 1 base short and J 5 bases short, with 14 bases between. Germline-derived CDR1 and CDR2 are SEHNR and FQNEAQ (reference sequence). The length of the CDR3 is 15 residues. The CDR3 here is CASSLESGAGETQYF. CDR3 coding DNA: TGTGCCAGCAGCTTAGAATCGGGGGCAGGCGAGACCCAGTACTTC.

The chain joins TRBV4-1 to TRBJ2-4; TRBD1 matches at 9 bases. The CDR3 has 18 residues. Trimming cost V 4 bases and J 0 bases; bases outside gene matches: 10. CDR1 and CDR2 (germline): MGHRA, YSYEKL. CDR3 DNA sequence: TGCGCCAGCAGCCTAACAGGGGGCATGGTTGTAGCCAAAAACATTCAGTACTTC. The encoded protein is CASSLTGGMVVAKNIQYF.

The gene calls are TRBV9 and TRBJ2-7; TRBD2 matches at 7 bases. This CDR3 is built from 15 residues. Germline trimming cut 4 bases from V and 1 base from J; bases unmatched to any gene: 8. Germline V gives CDR1 SGDLS, CDR2 YYNGEE. The DNA of the CDR3 is TGTGCCAGCAGCCCCGCGGGGGACGGTTCCTACGAGCAGTACTTC. This codes for CASSPAGDGSYEQYF.

The V gene is TRBV14, the J gene TRBJ2-5, with 8 bases aligning to TRBD1. This CDR3 spans 14 amino acids. From germline, CDR1 is SGHDN and CDR2 FVKESK. Trimming removed 6 bases from V and 2 bases from J; junction bases left unmatched: 5. CDR3 bases: TGTGCCAGCAGGCCGACAGGGGTTCAAGAGACCCAGTACTTC. Translation: CASRPTGVQETQYF. Full variable domain (missing parts from reference TRBV14 and TRBJ2-5): EAGVTQFPSHSVIEKGQTVTLRCDPISGHDNLYWYRRVMGKEIKFLLHFVKESKQDESGMPNNRFLAERTGGTYSTLKVQPAELEDSGVYFCASRPTGVQETQYFGPGTRLLVL.

V usage is TRBV9 and J usage is TRBJ2-7, with 7 bases fitting TRBD1. CDR1 is SGDLS and CDR2 is YYNGEE in the germline V gene. The CDR3 is 15 amino acids. The ends lost 3 bases at V and 2 bases at J; junction bases unmatched: 8. CDR3 in amino acids: CASSANAGTAYEQYF. In nucleotides, the CDR3 is TGTGCCAGCAGCGCTAATGCCGGGACAGCCTACGAGCAGTACTTC. Looking up the rest from reference TRBV9 and TRBJ2-7 gives the full variable domain: DSGVTQTPKHLITATGQRVTLRCSPRSGDLSVYWYQQSLDQGLQFLIQYYNGEERAKGNILERFSAQQFPDLHSELNLSSLELGDSALYFCASSANAGTAYEQYFGPGTRLTVT.

The chain couples TRBV27 to TRBJ1-3; 10 bases align to TRBD1. Germline V CDR1 and CDR2: MNHEY, SMNVEV (reference sequence). V was pared by 2 bases and J by 7 bases, with 5 bases of the junction left unmatched. The CDR3 is 15 residues long. The CDR3: CASSLVGTGVNTIYF. The CDR3 DNA sequence: TGTGCCAGCAGTTTAGTAGGGACAGGGGTGAACACCATATATTTT.

To note about this clone: Other nucleotide sequences in the sample specify the same CDR3. This chain uses TRBV4-3 with TRBJ2-7, with D maybe TRBD2 (6 bases). There are 14 residues in the CDR3. The V and J ends lost 3 bases and 4 bases respectively, with 13 bases between them. Germline V gene sequence: CDR1 LGHNA, CDR2 YSLEER. CDR3 nucleotides: TGCGCCAGCAGCCAGGATGAGGGAGGTTACGAGCAGTACTTC. It yields the protein CASSQDEGGYEQYF.

This clone was counted a few times. Other DNA variants within this sample encode the same CDR3. This rearrangement joins TRBV4-1 to TRBJ2-7; perhaps TRBD1 as D (5 bases). Per germline, CDR1 MGHRA and CDR2 YSYEKL. The CDR3 spans 13 residues. V lost 3 bases to trimming and J lost 4 bases, with 10 bases between them. CDR3 bases: TGCGCCAGCAGCCAGAGACAGACATACGAGCAGTACTTC. Translation: CASSQRQTYEQYF.

The gene calls are TRBV6-5 and TRBJ1-1; weak D call: TRBD1 (5 bases). There are 16 residues in the CDR3. The germline V and J ends were trimmed by 2 bases and 0 bases, with 13 bases remaining between them. The germline V gene encodes CDR1 MNHEY and CDR2 SVGAGI. The CDR3 DNA sequence: TGTGCCAGCAGTTACAATGGAGGGACTCTGAACACTGAAGCTTTCTTT. Translation: CASSYNGGTLNTEAFF.

As to this clone: Sequence at one end of the junction differs from germline and may be a read error. The chain carries TRBV5-6 and TRBJ2-5; D is unclear. CDR1 and CDR2 from the germline V gene are SGHDT and YYEEEE. The CDR3 has 13 residues. CDR3: CASSLGRGDGHHF. The DNA of the CDR3 is TGTGCCAGCAGCTTGGGCCGTGGAGACGGGCACCACTTC.

The V and J genes are TRBV4-3 and TRBJ2-7; D is tentatively TRBD1 or TRBD2 (5 bases each). V was pared by 0 bases and J by 1 base, with 16 bases between. The CDR3 contains 17 residues. CDR1 and CDR2 (germline): LGHNA, YSLEER. The DNA of the CDR3 is TGCGCCAGCAGCCAAGATCCGAGGGGCGAAACGTCCTACGAGCAGTACTTC. Translating it yields CASSQDPRGETSYEQYF.